A single sample is the source of the 4 T cell receptor beta chains below, sequenced in a study of blood T cell repertoires in COVID-19. Measured with immunoSEQ multiplex PCR; TCRdb has only the in-frame clones, and not every one. This sample yields roughly 150,000 clones, of which around 83% are seen a single time; around 19% belongs to the top ten. Sequencing was carried out using peripheral blood. Receptor source: a woman in her 70s who had recovered from COVID-19.

As DNA, the CDR3 is TGTGCCAGCAGTTTATTGTTACTAGCGGGAGGGGAAGAGCAGTACTTC. It specifies CASSLLLLAGGEEQYF. The V call is TRBV28, the J call TRBJ2-7; 13 positions agree with TRBD2. V was clipped by 1 base and J by 7 bases; unmatched bases: 7. The germline gives CDR1 MDHEN, CDR2 SYDVKM. The CDR3 sequence is 16 residues long.

This clone was counted a few times. The CDR3 is CASSPRGTSGSEQYF. CDR3 nucleotides: TGTGCCAGCAGCCCCCGCGGGACTAGCGGGAGCGAGCAGTACTTC. The chain carries TRBV7-9 and TRBJ2-7, with 14 bases aligning to TRBD2. This CDR3 region has 15 residues. Germline lookup yields CDR1 SEHNR and CDR2 FQNEAQ (reference sequence). V shed 5 bases and J 6 bases; nucleotides not matched to a gene: 6.

This chain links TRBV27 with TRBJ2-2; 13 nucleotides line up with TRBD2. Germline V gene sequence: CDR1 MNHEY, CDR2 SMNVEV (reference sequence). This CDR3 has 15 amino acids. Trimming took 8 bases from V and 4 from J; bases not matched to a gene: 4. The CDR3 DNA reads as TGTGCCAGCTCGGGACTAGCGGGGACCACCGGGGAGCTGTTTTTT. Protein: CASSGLAGTTGELFF.

This clone has just a few counts. The chain links TRBV6-2 or TRBV6-3 to TRBJ2-7; unclear D gene. The CDR3 loop spans 12 amino acids. Germline values: CDR1 MNHEY, CDR2 SVGEGT. The V gene lost 6 bases and the J gene lost 1 base, with 7 bases spanning the gap. The CDR3 DNA reads as TGTGCCAGCAGCAGAACATCCTACGAGCAGTACTTC. It yields the protein CASSRTSYEQYF.